The 11 T cell receptor beta chains in this list originate from one sample, sequenced in a study of blood T cell repertoires in COVID-19. This table comes from immunoSEQ multiplex PCR, and its TCRdb copy is limited to in-frame clones, with some not included. The profile shows 140,000 to 150,000 clones, around 89% of them singletons. The sample consisted of PBMCs or T cells enriched from blood (not recorded which). The receptors come from a woman aged 25 to 39 with acute COVID-19.

The rearrangement uses TRBV6-2 or TRBV6-3 and TRBJ1-1, with D possibly being TRBD1 (6 bases). The CDR3 runs to 14 residues. CDR1 is MNHEY, CDR2 SVGEGT, per germline. Between the trimmed V and J ends, which lost 1 base and 10 bases, there was a span of 16 bases. The CDR3 sequence is CASSYLGGGQRAFF. CDR3 sequence (DNA): TGTGCCAGCAGTTACTTAGGGGGGGGCCAAAGAGCTTTCTTT.

The chain recombines TRBV15 with TRBJ2-5, with 12 positions matching TRBD2. The CDR3 is 19 residues long. Per germline, CDR1 LNHNV and CDR2 YYDKDF (reference sequence). V shed 4 bases, J shed 0 bases, and the junction held 12 bases outside the gene matches. The CDR3 loop reads CATSKDRALAGGYQETQYF. CDR3 coding DNA: TGTGCCACCAGCAAAGACAGGGCTCTAGCGGGAGGGTACCAAGAGACCCAGTACTTC.

V gene TRBV16 combines with J gene TRBJ1-1, with D unclear. Between the trimmed V and J ends, which lost 1 base and 5 bases, there was a span of 14 bases. Germline lookup yields CDR1 KGHSY and CDR2 FQNENV. This CDR3 region has 15 residues. The CDR3, as DNA: TGTGCCAGCAGCCAATACATCTTCCCGGAGACTGAAGCTTTCTTT. It yields the protein CASSQYIFPETEAFF.

The chain has TRBV18 and TRBJ2-7; D is perhaps TRBD2 (5 bases). Germline loops: CDR1 KGHSH, CDR2 LQKENI. The CDR3 extends over 14 amino acids. Deletions cut 1 base from V and 4 bases from J, with 11 bases between. CDR3 coding DNA: TGTGCCAGCTCACCACTCATTCCGGGGTACGAGCAGTACTTC. Amino acid sequence: CASSPLIPGYEQYF.

Only a few counts were recorded for this clone. The gene calls are TRBV5-1 and TRBJ1-2, with TRBD1 matching over 9 bases. The V and J ends lost 0 bases and 4 bases, in that order; junction bases with no gene match: 7. Looked up from germline, CDR1 is SGHRS and CDR2 is YFSETQ. This CDR3 is 16 amino acids long. In nucleotides, the CDR3 is TGCGCCAGCAGCTTGGCCCCGGGACAGGGATCCTATGGCTACACCTTC. Translation gives CASSLAPGQGSYGYTF. The whole variable domain, filled in from reference TRBV5-1 and TRBJ1-2, reads KAGVTQTPRYLIKTRGQQVTLSCSPISGHRSVSWYQQTPGQGLQFLFEYFSETQRNKGNFPGRFSGRQFSNSRSEMNVSTLELGDSALYLCASSLAPGQGSYGYTFGSGTRLTVV.

The gene calls are TRBV27 and TRBJ1-6, with TRBD1 matching 8 bases. CDR3 size: 14 residues. Germline V gene sequence: CDR1 MNHEY, CDR2 SMNVEV (reference sequence). V shed 6 bases, J shed 7 bases, and the junction held 5 bases outside the gene matches. CDR3: CASSRQGWNSPLHF. CDR3 sequence (DNA): TGTGCCAGCAGCCGACAGGGGTGGAATTCACCCCTCCACTTT.

The V call is TRBV10-1, the J call TRBJ1-6, with 10 bases matching TRBD1. The CDR3 is 15 amino acids. The germline V gene has CDR1 WNHNN and CDR2 SYGVQD (reference sequence). V gave up 5 bases and J gave up 8 bases; unmatched junction bases: 6. CDR3 sequence (DNA): TGCGCCAGCAGTTGGACAGGGGGGGTCCATTCACCCCTCCACTTT. Translation: CASSWTGGVHSPLHF.

This chain joins TRBV7-2 and TRBJ1-5; D remains unclear. V was pared by 8 bases and J by 6 bases, with 11 bases between. The CDR3 loop spans 12 amino acids. Germline-derived CDR1 and CDR2 are SGHTA and FQGNSA. CDR3 region: CASALGGQPQHF. The CDR3 DNA reads as TGTGCCAGCGCCCTCGGAGGTCAGCCCCAGCATTTT.

This chain joins TRBV5-1 and TRBJ1-6; D is unresolved. Germline CDR1 is SGHRS and CDR2 is YFSETQ. V shed 4 bases and J shed 9 bases, with 11 bases lying between them. This CDR3 has 13 residues. The CDR3 protein is CASSHAVGSPLHF. CDR3 DNA sequence: TGCGCCAGCAGCCACGCGGTGGGTTCACCCCTCCACTTT.

The chain uses TRBV2 and TRBJ1-6, with unresolved D. This CDR3 region has 12 residues. Deletions cut 5 bases from V and 10 bases from J, with 9 bases between. CDR1 and CDR2 from the germline V gene are SNHLY and FYNNEI. CDR3 sequence reads: CASSLPRSPLHF. The CDR3 DNA reads TGTGCCAGCAGTTTGCCCCGGTCACCCCTCCACTTT. Together with reference TRBV2 and TRBJ1-6, the CDR3 gives the full variable domain: EPEVTQTPSHQVTQMGQEVILRCVPISNHLYFYWYRQILGQKVEFLVSFYNNEISEKSEIFDDQFSVERPDGSNFTLKIRSTKLEDSAMYFCASSLPRSPLHFGNGTRLTVT.

In its sample, this clone was seen a few times. CDR3 loop: CAISEETAFHGYTF. The CDR3 coding sequence is TGTGCCATCAGTGAGGAGACAGCTTTTCACGGCTACACCTTC. V and J are TRBV10-3 and TRBJ1-2, with D maybe TRBD1 (5 bases). Per the germline V gene, CDR1 is ENHRY and CDR2 is SYGVKD. V lost 2 bases and J lost 8, with 15 bases in between. The CDR3 has 14 amino acids.